Listed below are T cell receptor beta chains from one sample, sequenced in a study of CD8 T cells in ankylosing spondylitis. TCRdb reanalysed the 5' RACE reads using MiXCR and keeps one entry per CDR3 protein. The sample records 36,000 or so distinct CDR3 sequences, about 6.3% being singletons. The specimen was blood, either unsorted or a sorted T cell fraction (not recorded which). The receptors shown here come from a male donor with ankylosing spondylitis or in good health (not recorded which). CDR3s include the opening cysteine and the closing phenylalanine or tryptophan. The D gene is left open where the match is weak. Only part of the rows carry a size: once, few, many, or a class if the clone is expanded.

CDR3 length | clone size | J gene | D gene | V gene | CDR3 protein | CDR3 DNA
14 | many | TRBJ1-1 | NA | TRBV5-1 | CASSPALGNTEAFF | TGCGCCAGCAGCCCGGCCCTGGGGAACACTGAAGCTTTCTTT
16 | many | TRBJ2-2 | TRBD2 | TRBV11-1 | CASSFGTSANTGELFF | TGTGCCAGCAGCTTCGGCACTAGCGCGAACACCGGGGAGCTGTTTTTT
15 | many | TRBJ2-7 | TRBD2 | TRBV14 | CASSIAGLPIVRQYF | TGTGCCAGCAGCATCGCGGGACTACCCATTGTTAGGCAGTACTTC
16 | many | TRBJ1-3 | NA | TRBV4-3 | CASSQSMDYSGNTIYF | TGCGCCAGCAGCCAGAGTATGGATTACTCTGGAAACACCATATATTTT
14 | many | TRBJ1-1 | NA | TRBV20-1 | CSRFETGLNTEAFF | TGCAGTCGGTTCGAGACAGGACTGAACACTGAAGCTTTCTTT
14 | many | TRBJ2-2 | TRBD1 | TRBV7-2 | CASSWTGLDGELFF | TGTGCCAGCAGCTGGACAGGGTTGGACGGGGAGCTGTTTTTT
17 | many | TRBJ2-1 | TRBD2 | TRBV7-3 | CASSFWTSVSSYNEQFF | TGTGCCAGCAGCTTCTGGACTAGCGTGAGCTCCTACAATGAGCAGTTCTTC
17 | many | TRBJ2-5 | NA | TRBV18 | CASSPWRDEGYQETQYF | TGTGCCAGCTCACCATGGCGGGACGAAGGTTACCAAGAGACCCAGTACTTC
13 | many | TRBJ1-5 | TRBD1 | TRBV5-1 | CASSWDSSGPQHF | TGCGCCAGCAGCTGGGACAGTTCAGGGCCCCAGCATTTT
16 | many | TRBJ1-2 | NA | TRBV27 | CASSRETGARFYGYTF | TGTGCCAGCTCTCGGGAGACGGGGGCAAGGTTCTATGGCTACACCTTC
12 | medium-sized | TRBJ2-3 | NA | TRBV29-1 | CSVRGLTDTQYF | TGCAGCGTTCGGGGGCTTACAGATACGCAGTATTTT
13 | many | TRBJ2-7 | NA | TRBV12-3/TRBV12-4 | CASSFSQGYEQYF | TGTGCCAGCAGTTTCTCACAGGGATACGAGCAGTACTTC
16 | many | TRBJ1-1 | TRBD1 | TRBV4-3 | CASSQAPPGQGGEAFF | TGCGCCAGCAGCCAAGCCCCGCCGGGACAGGGGGGTGAAGCTTTCTTT
17 | many | TRBJ2-1 | TRBD2 | TRBV7-8 | CASGPPFSGGRDNEQFF | TGTGCCAGCGGGCCTCCCTTTAGTGGCGGGAGAGACAATGAGCAGTTCTTC
15 | many | TRBJ2-5 | NA | TRBV20-1 | CSARGRRPLGETQYF | TGCAGTGCTAGAGGACGGCGGCCGCTTGGGGAGACCCAGTACTTC
16 | many | TRBJ1-2 | TRBD1 | TRBV5-1 | CASSFNAAGGAEGYTF | TGCGCCAGCAGCTTTAACGCGGCAGGGGGCGCAGAAGGCTACACCTTC
14 | many | TRBJ2-1 | NA | TRBV12-3/TRBV12-4 | CASLIIGLDNEQFF | TGTGCCAGCCTGATAATCGGGTTAGACAATGAGCAGTTCTTC
12 | many | TRBJ2-2 | TRBD1 | TRBV2 | CASGQGAGELFF | TGTGCCAGTGGACAGGGGGCCGGGGAGCTGTTTTTT
12 | many | TRBJ2-7 | NA | TRBV29-1 | CSGRDWGGEQYF | TGCAGCGGGCGAGACTGGGGAGGCGAGCAGTACTTC
12 | many | TRBJ2-1 | NA | TRBV3-1 | CASSPPAGEQFF | TGTGCCAGCAGCCCCCCCGCGGGTGAGCAGTTCTTC
12 | many | TRBJ2-3 | NA | TRBV11-3 | CASSYHTDTQYF | TGTGCCAGCAGCTATCACACAGATACGCAGTATTTT
15 | many | TRBJ2-1 | TRBD1 | TRBV5-1 | CASSQGQVAIDEQFF | TGCGCCAGCAGCCAGGGACAGGTGGCAATTGATGAGCAGTTCTTC
13 | many | TRBJ1-5 | NA | TRBV6-2/TRBV6-3 | CASSYRGGQPQHF | TGTGCCAGCAGTTACCGGGGAGGACAGCCCCAGCATTTT
15 | many | TRBJ2-7 | NA | TRBV6-5 | CASRPGREPSYEQYF | TGTGCCAGCAGACCTGGACGGGAGCCCTCCTACGAGCAGTACTTC
14 | many | TRBJ2-7 | TRBD2 | TRBV9 | CASSVDSGSMEQYF | TGTGCCAGCAGCGTAGACAGCGGGAGTATGGAGCAGTACTTC
13 | many | TRBJ1-6 | TRBD1 | TRBV18 | CASSPRDSSPLHF | TGTGCCAGCTCTCCCAGGGACAGTTCACCCCTCCACTTT
15 | many | TRBJ1-1 | NA | TRBV5-1 | CASTDASGGNTEAFF | TGCGCCAGCACCGATGCATCGGGTGGGAACACTGAAGCTTTCTTT
13 | many | TRBJ2-7 | NA | TRBV7-6 | CASSSGLDYEQYF | TGTGCCAGCAGTTCGGGACTTGATTACGAGCAGTACTTC
15 | many | TRBJ2-7 | NA | TRBV9 | CASSARARPSYEQYF | TGTGCCAGCAGCGCCAGAGCCCGTCCTTCCTACGAGCAGTACTTC
14 | many | TRBJ2-1 | TRBD2 | TRBV7-9 | CATRLAGAYNEQFF | TGTGCCACCAGACTAGCGGGGGCATACAATGAGCAGTTCTTC
15 | many | TRBJ2-1 | TRBD2 | TRBV19 | CASSDVWGGELEQFF | TGTGCCAGTAGTGACGTTTGGGGGGGGGAATTAGAGCAGTTCTTC
12 | many | TRBJ2-1 | NA | TRBV6-2/TRBV6-3 | CASSQGRSEQFF | TGTGCCAGCAGTCAGGGTCGGAGTGAGCAGTTCTTC
14 | many | TRBJ1-1 | NA | TRBV9 | CASSVADRNTEAFF | TGTGCCAGCAGCGTAGCGGACAGGAACACTGAAGCTTTCTTT
15 | many | TRBJ2-2 | TRBD2 | TRBV5-4 | CASSLGGGSTGELFF | TGTGCCAGCAGCTTGGGGGGGGGTAGCACCGGGGAGCTGTTTTTT
15 | many | TRBJ2-7 | NA | TRBV7-6 | CASSLPAEGRYEQYF | TGTGCCAGCTCCCTCCCTGCGGAGGGGAGGTACGAGCAGTACTTC
14 | NA | TRBJ1-3 | NA | TRBV15 | CATSPGVSGNTIYF | TGTGCCACCAGCCCCGGGGTCTCTGGAAACACCATATATTTT
16 | NA | TRBJ2-7 | TRBD1 | TRBV18 | CASSPYSGTGSYEQYF | TGTGCCAGCTCACCCTACTCCGGGACAGGCTCCTACGAGCAGTACTTC
10 | few | TRBJ1-2 | NA | TRBV20-1 | CSANREGYTF | TGCAGTGCTAACAGGGAAGGCTACACCTTC
14 | many | TRBJ1-3 | NA | TRBV7-9 | CASSARTAGNTIYF | TGTGCCAGCAGCGCCCGGACAGCCGGAAACACCATATATTTT
12 | many | TRBJ2-5 | NA | TRBV19 | CASSTSEETQYF | TGTGCCAGTAGTACCTCCGAGGAGACCCAGTACTTC
15 | many | TRBJ2-7 | NA | TRBV5-1 | CASSPDVALANEQYF | TGCGCCAGCAGCCCCGACGTGGCCTTGGCCAACGAGCAGTACTTC
16 | many | TRBJ2-7 | NA | TRBV12-3/TRBV12-4 | CASSRPGQTGTYEQYF | TGTGCCAGCAGCCGACCAGGGCAGACGGGGACCTACGAGCAGTACTTC
16 | many | TRBJ1-1 | TRBD1 | TRBV4-1 | CASSQGQGRMNTEAFF | TGCGCCAGCAGCCAAGGACAGGGCCGCATGAACACTGAAGCTTTCTTT
16 | many | TRBJ2-2 | NA | TRBV5-1 | CASSLGQHLNTGELFF | TGCGCCAGCAGCTTAGGACAGCACTTGAACACCGGGGAGCTGTTTTTT
13 | many | TRBJ2-7 | TRBD1 | TRBV27 | CASKTGGADEQYF | TGTGCCAGCAAGACAGGGGGGGCAGACGAGCAGTACTTC
15 | many | TRBJ2-1 | NA | TRBV18 | CASSLGVSSYNEQFF | TGTGCCAGCTCTCTAGGGGTGTCCTCCTACAATGAGCAGTTCTTC
15 | many | TRBJ2-1 | TRBD2 | TRBV5-1 | CASSLVPSGRNEQFF | TGCGCCAGCAGCTTGGTCCCTAGCGGGAGAAATGAGCAGTTCTTC
18 | many | TRBJ2-6 | TRBD2 | TRBV15 | CATNGVGGIPSGANVLTF | TGTGCCACCAACGGGGTCGGGGGGATCCCCTCTGGGGCCAACGTCCTGACTTTC
11 | many | TRBJ1-2 | NA | TRBV21-1 | CASSGPFGYTF | TGTGCCAGCAGCGGCCCTTTCGGCTACACCTTC
15 | many | TRBJ1-6 | NA | TRBV20-1 | CSAPRGISGNSPLHF | TGCAGTGCTCCGAGGGGTATTTCGGGTAATTCACCCCTCCACTTT
15 | many | TRBJ1-1 | NA | TRBV10-3 | CAIGRGRETNTEAFF | TGTGCCATCGGTCGCGGCAGGGAAACTAACACTGAAGCTTTCTTT
13 | many | TRBJ2-4 | NA | TRBV12-3/TRBV12-4 | CASSSGSRDIQYF | TGTGCCAGCAGTTCAGGATCTCGTGACATTCAGTACTTC
12 | many | TRBJ1-5 | NA | TRBV20-1 | CSAGGGNQPQHF | TGCAGTGCGGGGGGGGGCAATCAGCCCCAGCATTTT
14 | few | TRBJ2-4 | NA | TRBV19 | CASSPSGAKNIQYF | TGTGCCAGTAGCCCCTCAGGAGCCAAAAACATTCAGTACTTC
13 | many | TRBJ2-7 | NA | TRBV6-2/TRBV6-3 | CASSYSDNYEQYF | TGTGCCAGCAGTTACTCGGACAACTACGAGCAGTACTTC
17 | many | TRBJ2-1 | TRBD2 | TRBV18 | CASSPRTSGSAYNEQFF | TGTGCCAGCTCGCCCAGGACTAGCGGGAGTGCCTACAATGAGCAGTTCTTC
15 | many | TRBJ2-6 | NA | TRBV5-1 | CASSLVASGANVLTF | TGCGCCAGCAGCTTGGTAGCCTCTGGGGCCAACGTCCTGACTTTC
15 | many | TRBJ1-3 | NA | TRBV2 | CASSDLSIRGNTIYF | TGTGCCAGCAGTGACCTTTCTATTCGGGGAAACACCATATATTTT